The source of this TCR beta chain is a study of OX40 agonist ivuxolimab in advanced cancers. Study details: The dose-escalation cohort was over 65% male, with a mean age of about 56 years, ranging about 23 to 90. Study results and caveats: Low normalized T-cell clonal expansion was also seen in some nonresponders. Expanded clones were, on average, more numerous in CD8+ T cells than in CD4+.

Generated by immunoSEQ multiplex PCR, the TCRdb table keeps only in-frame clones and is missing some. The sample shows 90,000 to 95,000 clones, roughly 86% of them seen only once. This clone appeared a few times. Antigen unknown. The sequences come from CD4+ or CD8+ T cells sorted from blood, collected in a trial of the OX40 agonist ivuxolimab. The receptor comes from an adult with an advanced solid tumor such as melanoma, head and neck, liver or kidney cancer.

In DNA, the CDR3 is TGCGCCAGCAGCTTTGTTGCGGGGGGAGCCGGGGGTACAGATACGCAGTATTTT. Translated: CASSFVAGGAGGTDTQYF. The chain employs TRBV5-1 and TRBJ2-3; 8 bases are shared with TRBD2. The CDR3 consists of 18 residues. With 2 bases clipped from V and 3 bases from J, the junction kept 14 bases outside the gene matches. The germline gives CDR1 SGHRS, CDR2 YFSETQ.